This T cell receptor (beta chain) was sequenced during a study of control samples from healthy donors and cancer patients. Using immunoSEQ multiplex PCR, the repertoire was profiled, and TCRdb retains in-frame clones only, with some absent. The sample contains roughly 59,000 clones, 92% of which appear only once. This clone appeared a single time. There are 12 residues in the CDR3. Deletions cut 7 bases from V and 13 bases from J, with 18 bases between. Sequencing used PBMCs. This sequence joins TRBV12-3 or TRBV12-4 and TRBJ2-3, with D possibly TRBD2 on 6 matching bases. The sequence came from a man aged 40-55 years with colorectal cancer. The CDR3 DNA sequence: TGTGCCAGCAACCCCGGCTATGGGACTGAGTATTTT. Protein: CASNPGYGTEYF.